This TCR beta chain was captured in a study of post-analysis software for immune sequencing data. Study as a whole: Several disease courses (relapsing-remitting, secondary progressive and progressive-relapsing) of multiple sclerosis were included.

The CDR3 totals 12 residues. Germline V lookup: CDR1 SGHTA, CDR2 FQGNSA. The study's findings and limits: Controls had significantly higher normalized Chao1 diversity than multiple sclerosis patients. Higher frequency in patients than in controls was seen for several TRBV segments, with TRBV5-6, TRBV5-1 and TRBV20-1 among them.

This clonotype turned up a few times. Antigen unknown. One end of the junction is discordant with germline, which a read error may explain. Unique-molecular-identifier-tagged TCR beta cDNA libraries were used. Input amounts of roughly 0.85 to 10 million T cells were used. These gave approximately 500,000 cDNA molecules, so each molecule approximated one T cell. Via MiXCR, TCRdb re-called the PCR reads, giving one row per CDR3 protein. Among approximately 250,000 distinct CDR3 sequences listed, less than 40% were seen once. This TCR came from a girl between 5 and 17 years old with multiple sclerosis. The sample was blood. V is TRBV7-2 and J is TRBJ2-1; D is undetermined. In DNA, the CDR3 is TGTGCCGGCAGCTCCCTTCTCTATGAGCAGTTCTTC. Protein sequence: CAGSSLLYEQFF. The full variable domain, in which reference TRBV7-2 and TRBJ2-1 provide the parts outside the CDR3, is GAGVSQSPSNKVTEKGKDVELRCDPISGHTALYWYRQSLGQGLEFLIYFQGNSAPDKSGLPSDRFSAERTGGSVSTLTIQRTQQEDSAVYLCAGSSLLYEQFFGPGTRLTVL.